The TCR beta chain under discussion was sequenced for a study of siplizumab effects on memory and regulatory T cells. The method was immunoSEQ multiplex PCR; TCRdb's version includes in-frame clones alone and lacks a portion of them. The sample shows some 100,000 clones, about 94% of them seen only once. The CDR3 consists of 15 residues. Between the trimmed V and J ends, which lost 1 base and 1 base, there was a span of 8 bases. Germline CDR1 and CDR2: SEHNR and FQNEAQ (reference sequence). Sequencing input: non-Treg CD4+ T cells sorted from blood. This sequence originates from a human donor in good health. The chain couples TRBV7-9 to TRBJ1-5; a possible D gene is TRBD1 (5 bases). The CDR3 bases are TGTGCCAGCAGCTTAGGGGGGAGAAGCAATCAGCCCCAGCATTTT. It translates to CASSLGGRSNQPQHF. Filled out from reference TRBV7-9 and TRBJ1-5, the complete variable domain reads DTGVSQNPRHKITKRGQNVTFRCDPISEHNRLYWYRQTLGQGPEFLTYFQNEAQLEKSRLLSDRFSAERPKGSFSTLEIQRTEQGDSAMYLCASSLGGRSNQPQHFGDGTRLSIL.